This T cell receptor beta chain stems from a study of T-cell reconstitution after alpha-beta-depleted transplantation in children. Details on this clonotype: Its antigen is unidentified.

Study conclusions and caveats: There were some patients whose high TCRbeta diversity at day 60 came from surviving recipient T cells and thymic progenitors. Among T cells one year after transplant, newly produced cells accounted for most counts and diversity.

The CDR3 extends over 15 amino acids. CDR1 and CDR2 (germline): SEHNR, FQNEAQ (reference sequence). V was clipped by 3 bases and J by 6 bases, with 15 bases between them. The library targeted TCRbeta and was prepared with unique molecular identifiers. TCRdb recomputed calls from the PCR reads with MiXCR, one row per CDR3 protein. Here the sample spans fewer than 700,000 distinct CDR3 sequences, over 10% being singletons. This clonotype originated in a male patient younger than 18 who had a stem cell transplant for acute myeloid leukemia, so the T cells may come from the graft donor. The sequencing used PBMCs, mostly from graft donor cells, collected 360 days after TCRalphabeta/CD19-depleted stem cell transplant. The chain uses TRBV7-9 and TRBJ2-1; tentative D call: TRBD1 (5 bases). CDR3 in DNA: TGTGCCAGCAGCTTCCGGACCCAAGGGGCCAATGAGCAGTTCTTC. This codes for CASSFRTQGANEQFF.